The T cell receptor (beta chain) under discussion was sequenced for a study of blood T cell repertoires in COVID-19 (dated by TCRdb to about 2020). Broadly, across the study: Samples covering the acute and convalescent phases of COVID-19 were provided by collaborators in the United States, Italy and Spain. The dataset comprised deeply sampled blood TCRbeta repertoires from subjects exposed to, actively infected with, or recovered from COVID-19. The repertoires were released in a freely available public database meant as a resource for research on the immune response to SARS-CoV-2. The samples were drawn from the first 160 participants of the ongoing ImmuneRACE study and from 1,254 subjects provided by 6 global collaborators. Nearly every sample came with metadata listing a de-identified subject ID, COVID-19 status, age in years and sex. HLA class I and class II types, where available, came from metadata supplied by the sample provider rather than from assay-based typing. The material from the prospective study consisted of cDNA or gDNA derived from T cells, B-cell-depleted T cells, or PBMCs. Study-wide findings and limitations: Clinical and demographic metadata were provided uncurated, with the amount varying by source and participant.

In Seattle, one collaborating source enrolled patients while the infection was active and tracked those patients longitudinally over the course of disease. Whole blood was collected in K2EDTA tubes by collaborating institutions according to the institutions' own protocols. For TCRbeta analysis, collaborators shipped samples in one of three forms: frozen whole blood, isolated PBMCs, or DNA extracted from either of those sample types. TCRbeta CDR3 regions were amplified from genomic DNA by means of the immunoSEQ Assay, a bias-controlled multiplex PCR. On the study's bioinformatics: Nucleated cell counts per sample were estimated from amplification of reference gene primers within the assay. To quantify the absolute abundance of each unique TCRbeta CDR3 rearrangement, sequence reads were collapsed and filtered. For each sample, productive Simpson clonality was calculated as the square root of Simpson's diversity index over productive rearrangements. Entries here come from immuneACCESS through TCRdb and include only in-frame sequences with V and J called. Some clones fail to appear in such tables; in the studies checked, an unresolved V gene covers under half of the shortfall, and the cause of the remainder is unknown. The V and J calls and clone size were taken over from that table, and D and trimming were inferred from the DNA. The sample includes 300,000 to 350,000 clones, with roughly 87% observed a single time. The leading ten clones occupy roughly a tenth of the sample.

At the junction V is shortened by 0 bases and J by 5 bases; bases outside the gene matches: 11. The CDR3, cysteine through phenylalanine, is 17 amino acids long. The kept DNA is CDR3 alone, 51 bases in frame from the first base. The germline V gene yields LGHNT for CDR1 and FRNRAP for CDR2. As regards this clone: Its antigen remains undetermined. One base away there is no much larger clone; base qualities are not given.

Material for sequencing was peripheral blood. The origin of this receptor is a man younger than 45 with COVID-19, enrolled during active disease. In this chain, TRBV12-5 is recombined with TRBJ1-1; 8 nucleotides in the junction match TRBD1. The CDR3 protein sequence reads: CASGLVRSGRGRTEAFF. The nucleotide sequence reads TGTGCTAGTGGTTTGGTAAGGTCCGGCAGGGGGCGGACTGAAGCTTTCTTT.